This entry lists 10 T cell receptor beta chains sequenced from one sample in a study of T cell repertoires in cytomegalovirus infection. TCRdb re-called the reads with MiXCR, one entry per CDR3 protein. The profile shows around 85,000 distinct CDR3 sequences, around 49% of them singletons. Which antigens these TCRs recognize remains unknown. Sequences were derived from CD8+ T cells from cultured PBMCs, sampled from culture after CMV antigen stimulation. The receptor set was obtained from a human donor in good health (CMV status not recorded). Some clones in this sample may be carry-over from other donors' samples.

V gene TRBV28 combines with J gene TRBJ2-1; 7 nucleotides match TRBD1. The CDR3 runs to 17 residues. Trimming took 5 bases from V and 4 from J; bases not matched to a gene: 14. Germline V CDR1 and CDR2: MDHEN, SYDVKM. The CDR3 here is CASSPPRMDRRYNEQFF. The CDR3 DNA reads TGTGCCAGCAGTCCCCCCAGGATGGACAGGCGTTACAATGAGCAGTTCTTC. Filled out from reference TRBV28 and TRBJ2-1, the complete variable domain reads DVKVTQSSRYLVKRTGEKVFLECVQDMDHENMFWYRQDPGLGLRLIYFSYDVKMKEKGDIPEGYSVSREKKERFSLILESASTNQTSMYLCASSPPRMDRRYNEQFFGPGTRLTVL.

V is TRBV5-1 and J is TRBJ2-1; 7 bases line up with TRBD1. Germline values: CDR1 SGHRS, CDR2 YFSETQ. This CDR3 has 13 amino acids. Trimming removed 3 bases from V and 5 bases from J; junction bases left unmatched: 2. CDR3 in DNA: TGCGCCAGCAGCTCGACAGGGCACAATGAGCAGTTCTTC. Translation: CASSSTGHNEQFF.

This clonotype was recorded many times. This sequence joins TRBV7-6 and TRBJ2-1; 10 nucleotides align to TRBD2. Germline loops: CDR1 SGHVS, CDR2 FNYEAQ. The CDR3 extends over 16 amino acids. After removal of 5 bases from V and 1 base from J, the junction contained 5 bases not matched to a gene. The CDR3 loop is CASSLLAGVSYNEQFF. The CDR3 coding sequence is TGTGCCAGCAGCCTTCTAGCGGGAGTGTCCTACAATGAGCAGTTCTTC.

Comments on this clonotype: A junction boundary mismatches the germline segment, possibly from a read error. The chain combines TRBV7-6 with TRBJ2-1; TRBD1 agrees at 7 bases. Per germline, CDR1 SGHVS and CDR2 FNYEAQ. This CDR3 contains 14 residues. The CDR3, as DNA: TGTGTCAGCAGCCCTGGGACAGCCTACAATGAGCAGTTCTTC. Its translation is CVSSPGTAYNEQFF.

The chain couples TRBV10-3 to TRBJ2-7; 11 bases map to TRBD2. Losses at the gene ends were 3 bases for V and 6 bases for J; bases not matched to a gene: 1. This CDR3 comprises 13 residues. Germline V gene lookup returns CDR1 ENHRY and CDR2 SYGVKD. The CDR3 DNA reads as TGTGCCATCAGTGACCTAGCGGGGGGCGAGCAGTACTTC. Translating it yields CAISDLAGGEQYF.

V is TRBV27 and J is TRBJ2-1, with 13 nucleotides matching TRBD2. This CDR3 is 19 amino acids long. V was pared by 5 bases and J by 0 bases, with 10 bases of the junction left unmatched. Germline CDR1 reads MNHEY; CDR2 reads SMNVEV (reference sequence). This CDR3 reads CASSPGLAGAISSYNEQFF. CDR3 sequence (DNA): TGTGCCAGCAGTCCCGGACTAGCGGGGGCTATAAGCTCCTACAATGAGCAGTTCTTC.

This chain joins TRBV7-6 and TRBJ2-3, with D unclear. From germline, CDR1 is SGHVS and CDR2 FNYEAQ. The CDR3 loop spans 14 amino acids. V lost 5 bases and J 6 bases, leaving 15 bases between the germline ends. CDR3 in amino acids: CASSPDGPDDTQYF. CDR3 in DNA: TGTGCCAGCAGCCCAGACGGGCCGGACGATACGCAGTATTTT.

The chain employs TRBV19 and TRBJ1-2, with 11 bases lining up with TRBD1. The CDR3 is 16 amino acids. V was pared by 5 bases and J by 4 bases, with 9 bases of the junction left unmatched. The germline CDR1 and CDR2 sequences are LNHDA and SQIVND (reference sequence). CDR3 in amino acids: CASSSRDRGYFYGYTF. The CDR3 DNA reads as TGTGCCAGTAGTTCTCGGGACAGGGGGTATTTCTATGGCTACACCTTC.

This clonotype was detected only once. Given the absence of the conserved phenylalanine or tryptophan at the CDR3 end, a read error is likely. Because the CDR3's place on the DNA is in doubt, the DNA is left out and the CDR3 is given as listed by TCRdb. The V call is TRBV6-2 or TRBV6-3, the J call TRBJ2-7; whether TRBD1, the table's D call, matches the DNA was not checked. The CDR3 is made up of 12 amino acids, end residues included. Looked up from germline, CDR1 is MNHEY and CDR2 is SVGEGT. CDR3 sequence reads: CASSYPPPEQQL.

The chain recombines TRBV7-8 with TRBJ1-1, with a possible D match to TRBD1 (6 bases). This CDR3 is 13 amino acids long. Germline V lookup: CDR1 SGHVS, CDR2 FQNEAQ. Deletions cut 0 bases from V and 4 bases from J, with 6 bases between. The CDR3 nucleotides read TGTGCCAGCAGCTTAGCCAGGGGCACTGAAGCTTTCTTT. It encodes CASSLARGTEAFF.